This T cell receptor (beta chain) was identified during a study of T cell repertoires in ileal Crohn's disease. About the research overall: Thiopurines (fewer than 12) or anti-TNF agents (roughly 17) were given postoperatively to about half.

Each sample's TCRB immunosequencing used five hundred nanograms of biopsy DNA. Clones were read by immunoSEQ multiplex PCR, and TCRdb kept only the in-frame ones, dropping some. The sample records approximately 5,000 clones, roughly 80% being singletons. Time point in this sample: neoterminal ileum biopsy at postoperative endoscopy, about 6 months after surgery. The CDR3 has 12 residues. Sequenced material: ileal tissue. The source is an adult with Crohn's disease. V is TRBV21-1 and J is TRBJ2-2. TRBV21-1 is labeled a pseudogene. CDR3 sequence reads: CASGLEAGELFF. The CDR3 nucleotides are TGTGCCAGCGGGCTTGAGGCCGGGGAGCTGTTTTTT.